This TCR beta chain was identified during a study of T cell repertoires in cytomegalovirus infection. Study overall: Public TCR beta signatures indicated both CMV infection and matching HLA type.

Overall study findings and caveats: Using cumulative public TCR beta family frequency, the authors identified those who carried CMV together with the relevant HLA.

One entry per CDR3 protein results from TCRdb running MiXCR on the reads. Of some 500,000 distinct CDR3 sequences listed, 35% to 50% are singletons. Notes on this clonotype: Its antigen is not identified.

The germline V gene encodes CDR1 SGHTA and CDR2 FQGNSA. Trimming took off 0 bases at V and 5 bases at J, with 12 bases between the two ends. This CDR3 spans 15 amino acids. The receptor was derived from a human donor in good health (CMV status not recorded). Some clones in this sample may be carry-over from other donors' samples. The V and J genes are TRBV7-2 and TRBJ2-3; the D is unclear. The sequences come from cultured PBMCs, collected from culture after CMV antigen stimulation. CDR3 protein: CASSLAGSFVDTQYF. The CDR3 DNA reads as TGTGCCAGCAGCTTAGCGGGGTCCTTTGTAGATACGCAGTATTTT.